The 31 T cell receptor beta chains below all came from one sample that was sequenced in a study of cytomegalovirus exposure and HLA in healthy donors. With 60 Vbeta and 13 Jbeta primers, the PCR was carried out. Here immunoSEQ multiplex PCR was the method, and the copy in TCRdb shows in-frame clones only, minus some. Of 95,000 to 100,000 clones in the sample, roughly 80% were seen once. Input material: PBMCs. The receptors come from a man between 60 and 70 years old in good health and CMV-seropositive.

The V gene is TRBV28, the J gene TRBJ1-2; a weak D match, TRBD1 (6 bases). The germline CDR1 and CDR2 sequences are MDHEN and SYDVKM. Trimming removed 8 bases at V and 6 bases at J, with 19 bases between. CDR3 length: 14 amino acids. CDR3: CASATGSQIHGYTF. In nucleotides, the CDR3 is TGTGCCAGCGCAACAGGGTCCCAGATCCATGGCTACACCTTC.

The V call is TRBV21-1, the J call TRBJ2-2; TRBD1, the table's D call, lacks a check against the DNA. TRBV21-1 is noted as a pseudogene. This CDR3 region has 17 residues. The DNA of the CDR3 is TGTGCCAGCAGCAAAGAGGTGGAGACAGGGCCCGCCGGGGAGCTGTTTTTT. It specifies CASSKEVETGPAGELFF.

The V gene is TRBV6-1, the J gene TRBJ2-7; D call uncertain. This CDR3 spans 13 amino acids. In germline, CDR1 is MNHNS, CDR2 SASEGT. Between the trimmed V and J ends, which lost 9 bases and 4 bases, there was a span of 16 bases. The CDR3 sequence is CASGQSLRYEQYF. The CDR3 nucleotides are TGTGCCAGTGGGCAGTCGTTAAGGTACGAGCAGTACTTC.

This chain joins TRBV10-3 and TRBJ1-2, with 7 bases identical to TRBD1. CDR1 ENHRY and CDR2 SYGVKD come from the germline V gene. V shed 6 bases, J shed 7 bases, and the junction held 5 bases outside the gene matches. This CDR3 has 12 residues. The CDR3 spells CAISTTGFGYTF. The CDR3 DNA sequence: TGTGCCATCAGCACGACAGGGTTTGGCTACACCTTC.

The chain employs TRBV7-9 and TRBJ2-7, with D uncertain. Trimming cost V 5 bases and J 2 bases, with 13 bases left between them. Germline loops: CDR1 SEHNR, CDR2 FQNEAQ (reference sequence). The CDR3 is 14 residues long. CDR3 sequence (DNA): TGTGCCAGCAGCCCGGCGACACCGACCTACGAGCAGTACTTC. The encoded protein is CASSPATPTYEQYF.

The chain employs TRBV2 and TRBJ1-1; 7 bases are shared with TRBD1. This CDR3 region has 16 residues. J gave up 0 bases and V 5 bases, and 9 bases lay outside the gene matches. Germline CDR1 is SNHLY and CDR2 is FYNNEI. CDR3 sequence reads: CASSRGRQGVNTEAFF. In DNA, the CDR3 is TGTGCCAGCAGTCGCGGCCGACAGGGTGTGAACACTGAAGCTTTCTTT.

The J gene is TRBJ1-1, the V gene TRBV6-5, with D perhaps matching TRBD1 (5 bases). CDR1 and CDR2 from the germline V gene are MNHEY and SVGAGI. This CDR3 is 14 amino acids long. Trimming shortened V by 4 bases and J by 2 bases, and 11 bases separated the two germline ends. The CDR3 protein is CASSSGGLNTEAFF. CDR3 nucleotide sequence: TGTGCCAGCAGTTCGGGGGGACTAAACACTGAAGCTTTCTTT.

The chain uses TRBV29-1 and TRBJ2-7, with 8 bases fitting TRBD1. CDR3 length equals 14 residues. CDR1 is SQVTM, CDR2 ANQGSEA, per germline. Trimming cost V 6 bases and J 5 bases; bases outside gene matches: 12. This CDR3 is CSVLGLTGVDEQYF. The DNA for the CDR3 is TGCAGCGTCCTTGGGTTGACAGGGGTGGACGAGCAGTACTTC.

Here the CDR3 DNA reads TGTGCCAGCAGTGAAGCGCCAGGAAAGGAATGGCAGCCCCAGCATTTT. It specifies CASSEAPGKEWQPQHF. The chain carries TRBV6-1 and TRBJ1-5; D call uncertain. CDR1 and CDR2 from the germline V gene are MNHNS and SASEGT. V lost 0 bases, J lost 7 bases, and 16 bases lay in between. The CDR3 has 16 amino acids.

The CDR3 sequence is CASSIRGIGNQPQHF. CDR3 coding DNA: TGTGCCAGTAGTATCCGGGGGATCGGCAATCAGCCCCAGCATTTT. The chain uses TRBV19 and TRBJ1-5, with a possible D match to TRBD1 (5 bases). The V and J ends lost 3 bases and 2 bases respectively, with 11 bases between them. This CDR3 contains 15 residues. CDR1 is LNHDA and CDR2 is SQIVND in the germline V gene (reference sequence).

This chain joins TRBV19 and TRBJ2-2, with a tentative D call TRBD2 (6 bases). From germline, CDR1 is LNHDA and CDR2 SQIVND (reference sequence). Deletions cut 3 bases from V and 4 bases from J, with 15 bases between. CDR3 length equals 16 residues. The CDR3 DNA reads TGTGCCAGTAGTATCAATTCGGGACTGAGCACCGGGGAGCTGTTTTTT. Translated: CASSINSGLSTGELFF.

The chain carries TRBV2 and TRBJ2-7, with D possibly being TRBD2 (5 bases). V was trimmed by 8 bases and J by 5 bases, leaving 13 bases between them. CDR1 is SNHLY and CDR2 is FYNNEI in the germline V gene. CDR3 length: 12 residues. CDR3 protein: CASRGGHDEQYF. CDR3 in DNA: TGTGCCAGCCGGGGTGGGCACGACGAGCAGTACTTC.

The chain recombines TRBV6-1 with TRBJ2-5; tentative D call: TRBD1 (6 bases). The J call may be faulty, since TRBJ2-7 better matches the DNA end. CDR1 and CDR2 (germline): MNHNS, SASEGT. This CDR3 has 18 residues. The CDR3 DNA sequence: TGTGCCAGCAGTGATTTGGGATTCGGGACACTCAACTCCTACGAGCAGTACTTC. This sequence encodes CASSDLGFGTLNSYEQYF.

This clone was seen a handful of times. The V gene is TRBV5-4, the J gene TRBJ1-1; tentative D call: TRBD1 (6 bases). CDR3 length: 13 residues. Germline V lookup: CDR1 SGHNT, CDR2 YYREEE (reference sequence). V was pared by 4 bases and J by 6 bases, with 13 bases between. The CDR3, as DNA: TGTGCCAGCAGCCGGGACACCCGGGCTGAAGCTTTCTTT. It translates to CASSRDTRAEAFF.

This clone was observed a few times. The chain uses TRBV10-3 and TRBJ1-2; 9 bases are a match to TRBD1. The CDR3 contains 13 residues. In germline, CDR1 is ENHRY, CDR2 SYGVKD. Germline trimming cut 5 bases from V and 8 bases from J; bases unmatched to any gene: 6. The CDR3 DNA is TGTGCCATCAGTTATACAGGGGGCGAGGGCTACACCTTC. Its protein product is CAISYTGGEGYTF.

This clone has just one count. The chain combines TRBV11-2 with TRBJ2-3; D is possibly TRBD1 (5 bases). This CDR3 is 14 amino acids long. The germline CDR1 and CDR2 sequences are SGHAT and FQNNGV. With 0 bases removed from V and 7 bases from J, the gap between germline ends came to 11 bases. The CDR3 sequence is CASSLDAGINTQYF. Here the CDR3 DNA reads TGTGCCAGCAGCTTAGATGCAGGGATAAATACGCAGTATTTT. The full variable domain, in which reference TRBV11-2 and TRBJ2-3 provide the parts outside the CDR3, is EAGVAQSPRYKIIEKRQSVAFWCNPISGHATLYWYQQILGQGPKLLIQFQNNGVVDDSQLPKDRFSAERLKGVDSTLKIQPAKLEDSAVYLCASSLDAGINTQYFGPGTRLTVL.

The chain uses TRBV19 and TRBJ2-1, with 7 bases matching TRBD1. J gave up 0 bases and V 5 bases, and 10 bases lay outside the gene matches. The germline gives CDR1 LNHDA, CDR2 SQIVND (reference sequence). The CDR3 is made up of 17 amino acids. CDR3 bases: TGTGCCAGTAGTGCTCGACAGGGTTTGGGCTCCTACAATGAGCAGTTCTTC. This sequence encodes CASSARQGLGSYNEQFF.

The CDR3: CASSNSGGTDTQYF. The CDR3 DNA reads TGTGCCAGCAGCAACAGCGGGGGCACAGATACGCAGTATTTT. The V gene is TRBV9, the J gene TRBJ2-3; 7 bases map to TRBD2. Germline CDR1 reads SGDLS; CDR2 reads YYNGEE. The CDR3 length is 14 residues. J gave up 1 base and V 4 bases, and 3 bases lay outside the gene matches. The full variable domain, its missing parts supplied by reference TRBV9 and TRBJ2-3, is DSGVTQTPKHLITATGQRVTLRCSPRSGDLSVYWYQQSLDQGLQFLIQYYNGEERAKGNILERFSAQQFPDLHSELNLSSLELGDSALYFCASSNSGGTDTQYFGPGTRLTVL.

The rearrangement uses TRBV7-9 and TRBJ1-2; 8 nucleotides align to TRBD1. The length of the CDR3 is 14 residues. The germline V gene encodes CDR1 SEHNR and CDR2 FQNEAQ (reference sequence). The trim removed 1 base at V and 6 bases at J, leaving 4 bases unmatched. The CDR3 loop reads CASSLGTGINGYTF. The CDR3 DNA reads TGTGCCAGCAGCTTAGGGACAGGGATCAATGGCTACACCTTC.

The rearrangement links TRBV4-2 to TRBJ1-5, with 7 bases fitting TRBD1. The trim removed 3 bases at V and 5 bases at J, leaving 1 base unmatched. Germline CDR1 is LGHNA and CDR2 is YNFKEQ. CDR3 size: 13 residues. CDR3 in amino acids: CASSHGTDQPQHF. In DNA form, the CDR3 reads TGTGCCAGCAGCCACGGGACAGATCAGCCCCAGCATTTT.

The CDR3 bases are TGTGCCTGGAGTACCGGGACAGGGACTCAGCCCCAGCATTTT. This encodes CAWSTGTGTQPQHF. The chain carries TRBV30 and TRBJ1-5; the match to TRBD1 covers 9 bases. V dropped 2 bases and J dropped 6; count of bases not matched to a gene: 5. The CDR3 sequence is 14 residues long. Germline CDR1 GTSNPN, CDR2 SVGIG (reference sequence).

V gene TRBV7-9 combines with J gene TRBJ2-2; possible D gene TRBD1, 6 bases. Germline V gene sequence: CDR1 SEHNR, CDR2 FQNEAQ (reference sequence). V was cut by 6 bases and J by 9 bases, with 17 bases left in between. CDR3 size: 14 residues. CDR3 residues: CASSSDRQLRELFF. CDR3 DNA sequence: TGTGCCAGCAGTTCCGACAGGCAGCTGAGGGAGCTGTTTTTT.

The chain links TRBV19 to TRBJ2-2; 11 positions agree with TRBD2. J gave up 4 bases and V 7 bases, and 2 bases lay outside the gene matches. CDR3 length: 14 amino acids. Germline values: CDR1 LNHDA, CDR2 SQIVND (reference sequence). CDR3 nucleotide sequence: TGTGCCAGTAAGGGACTAGCGGTCACCGGGGAGCTGTTTTTT. This gives the protein CASKGLAVTGELFF.

In its sample, this clone was seen once. The J gene is TRBJ1-1, the V gene TRBV29-1; TRBD1 matches at 8 bases. With V trimmed by 6 bases and J by 3 bases, 6 bases remained unmatched. Germline CDR1 and CDR2: SQVTM and ANQGSEA. The CDR3 spans 13 residues. CDR3 sequence: CSVARGLDTEAFF. The CDR3 DNA reads as TGCAGCGTCGCCAGGGGGCTTGACACTGAAGCTTTCTTT.

V and J are TRBV6-1 and TRBJ1-6, with 7 positions matching TRBD1. Per the germline V gene, CDR1 is MNHNS and CDR2 is SASEGT. Trimming took 4 bases from V and 7 from J; bases not matched to a gene: 16. This CDR3 region has 18 residues. CDR3 protein: CASSGITGAGVWNSPLHF. The CDR3 DNA reads TGTGCCAGCAGTGGAATCACAGGGGCCGGAGTGTGGAATTCACCCCTCCACTTT.

The chain has TRBV7-3 and TRBJ2-4, with D tentatively TRBD1 (6 bases). V lost 4 bases to trimming and J lost 0 bases, with 13 bases between them. From germline, CDR1 is SGHTA and CDR2 FQGTGA. The CDR3 loop spans 16 amino acids. The CDR3 nucleotides read TGTGCCAGCAGCTCAGGGGACGGCGTAGCCAAAAACATTCAGTACTTC. Amino acids: CASSSGDGVAKNIQYF.

This rearrangement joins TRBV7-9 to TRBJ1-1; no definite D call. V lost 7 bases and J lost 0, with 6 bases in between. Germline assignment: CDR1 SEHNR and CDR2 FQNEAQ (reference sequence). CDR3 length equals 12 residues. The CDR3 DNA is TGTGCCAGCATGCCTATGAACACTGAAGCTTTCTTT. Translated: CASMPMNTEAFF.

A word on this clone: A junction end diverges from the germline sequence, so it may reflect a read error. V is TRBV7-9 and J is TRBJ2-7; D perhaps matches TRBD2 (5 bases). The CDR3 runs to 12 residues. CDR1 is SEHNR, CDR2 FQNEAQ, per germline (reference sequence). CDR3 bases: TGTTCCAGCAGCACGGGGTCGGAGGAGCAGTACTTC. As protein: CSSSTGSEEQYF. The entire variable domain, with the rest obtained from reference TRBV7-9 and TRBJ2-7, is as follows: DTGVSQNPRHKITKRGQNVTFRCDPISEHNRLYWYRQTLGQGPEFLTYFQNEAQLEKSRLLSDRFSAERPKGSFSTLEIQRTEQGDSAMYLCSSSTGSEEQYFGPGTRLTVT.

The chain recombines TRBV2 with TRBJ2-7; TRBD2 matches 8 bases. CDR3 size: 14 residues. The germline CDR1 and CDR2 sequences are SNHLY and FYNNEI. V lost 5 bases, J lost 2 bases, and 5 bases stayed unmatched. CDR3 in amino acids: CASSPTSGAYEQYF. The CDR3 nucleotides are TGTGCCAGCAGTCCAACTAGCGGCGCCTACGAGCAGTACTTC.

The chain carries TRBV28 and TRBJ2-1; a weak D match, TRBD1 (5 bases). This CDR3 has 13 residues. Per the germline V gene, CDR1 is MDHEN and CDR2 is SYDVKM. With 6 bases removed from V and 5 bases from J, the gap between germline ends came to 11 bases. CDR3 sequence: CASRPDRNNEQFF. DNA of the CDR3: TGTGCCAGCAGGCCCGACAGAAACAATGAGCAGTTCTTC.

This clone has only a few counts. The chain carries TRBV7-2 and TRBJ2-5; TRBD1 aligns across 7 bases. Germline V gene data show CDR1 as SGHTA and CDR2 as FQGNSA. V dropped 3 bases and J dropped 4; count of bases not matched to a gene: 11. The CDR3 spans 16 residues. The CDR3 DNA reads TGTGCCAGCAGCTTCCACGGAACAGGGGTGGGAGAGACCCAGTACTTC. It specifies CASSFHGTGVGETQYF. The full variable domain, rest sourced from reference TRBV7-2 and TRBJ2-5, is GAGVSQSPSNKVTEKGKDVELRCDPISGHTALYWYRQSLGQGLEFLIYFQGNSAPDKSGLPSDRFSAERTGGSVSTLTIQRTQQEDSAVYLCASSFHGTGVGETQYFGPGTRLLVL.